These 7 T cell receptor beta chains share one sample of origin, sequenced in a study of T cells in Graves' hyperthyroidism and ophthalmopathy. Amplification targeted TCR beta CDR3 regions from RNA transcripts. First-round RT-PCR with HTBI primers amplified the TCR CDR3 region. TCRdb fed the multiplex PCR reads into MiXCR, producing one record per CDR3 protein. The data hold 600,000 to 650,000 distinct CDR3 sequences, with more than 20% observed a single time. Sequencing was done on a sample of blood. These receptors originate from a man between 25 and 39 years old with Graves' ophthalmopathy.

This clonotype has ten or more counts. The chain has TRBV6-1 and TRBJ1-1; no firm D call. Germline V lookup: CDR1 MNHNS, CDR2 SASEGT. This CDR3 has 14 amino acids. V was trimmed by 5 bases and J by 1 base, leaving 11 bases between them. The CDR3 DNA is TGTGCCAGCAGTTTAAACAGCGCGAACACTGAAGCTTTCTTT. Protein sequence: CASSLNSANTEAFF.

The chain couples TRBV29-1 to TRBJ2-2; possibly TRBD1 or TRBD2 for D (5 bases each). The V end lost 4 bases, the J end lost 0 bases, and 9 bases lay between the germline ends. This CDR3 is built from 14 residues. Germline V gene data show CDR1 as SQVTM and CDR2 as ANQGSEA. This CDR3 reads CSVGGYTNTGELFF. DNA of the CDR3: TGCAGCGTTGGGGGGTATACGAACACCGGGGAGCTGTTTTTT.

The table lists this clonotype with many counts. The chain uses TRBV6-1 and TRBJ1-1, with unresolved D. The CDR3 extends over 13 amino acids. V shed 7 bases and J shed 1 base, with 10 bases lying between them. CDR1 is MNHNS and CDR2 is SASEGT in the germline V gene. The CDR3 sequence is CASNPRANTEAFF. Here the CDR3 DNA reads TGTGCCAGCAATCCCCGGGCGAACACTGAAGCTTTCTTT.

This clonotype was detected only a few times. The chain employs TRBV9 and TRBJ2-2, with 8 bases identical to TRBD1. This CDR3 has 15 residues. J was trimmed by 3 bases and V by 4 bases; bases with no gene match: 5. Germline CDR1 and CDR2: SGDLS and YYNGEE. The CDR3 region has the DNA TGTGCCAGCAGCAGGGGGACAGGCGACACCGGGGAGCTGTTTTTT. Its translation: CASSRGTGDTGELFF.

Ten or more counts support this clonotype. This sequence joins TRBV28 and TRBJ2-1; D might be TRBD1 (5 bases). This CDR3 is built from 17 residues. V lost 2 bases and J 4 bases, leaving 18 bases between the germline ends. Germline-derived CDR1 and CDR2 are MDHEN and SYDVKM. CDR3 coding DNA: TGTGCCAGCAGTTTAACAGGTGGCGCCGACTTTTACAATGAGCAGTTCTTC. This sequence encodes CASSLTGGADFYNEQFF.

With respect to this clonotype: One base away lies a much larger clone, so this may be a sequencing read error. J is TRBJ2-7 and V is TRBV20-1, with 8 bases identical to TRBD2. V was pared by 8 bases and J by 9 bases, with 9 bases of the junction left unmatched. This CDR3 region has 11 residues. Germline V gene sequence: CDR1 DFQATT, CDR2 SNEGSKA (reference sequence). The CDR3 here is CSPKAGDGQYF. CDR3 in DNA: TGCAGTCCGAAAGCGGGAGACGGGCAGTACTTC.

This clonotype has a handful of counts. The chain links TRBV6-1 to TRBJ2-7; possibly TRBD1 or TRBD2 for D (6 bases each). Germline V gene lookup returns CDR1 MNHNS and CDR2 SASEGT. The germline V and J ends were trimmed by 5 bases and 7 bases, with 24 bases remaining between them. The CDR3 spans 16 residues. Here the CDR3 DNA reads TGTGCCAGCAGTCGCCCCGGGGGCGCAAGCCGGGGGGAGCAGTACTTC. Translating gives CASSRPGGASRGEQYF.